Shown below are 27 T cell receptor beta chains from a single sample sequenced in a study of shared clonotypes between healthy human individuals. TCRdb's table, derived via immunoSEQ multiplex PCR, lists solely in-frame clones and lacks some. The sample contains about 470,000 clones, 75% to 85% of which appear only once. The sequencing sample was made of PBMCs. These receptors were collected from a woman in her 40s in good health. Some clones in this sample may be carry-over from other donors' samples.

This rearrangement joins TRBV11-1 to TRBJ2-5; D might be TRBD2 (6 bases). The germline V gene has CDR1 SGHAT and CDR2 FQDESV (reference sequence). V lost 2 bases and J lost 3, with 7 bases in between. This CDR3 spans 13 amino acids. The CDR3 DNA reads as TGTGCCAGCAGCTTACGGAGGGAAGAGACCCAGTACTTC. It specifies CASSLRREETQYF. Drawing the rest from reference TRBV11-1 and TRBJ2-5, the complete variable domain is EAEVAQSPRYKITEKSQAVAFWCDPISGHATLYWYRQILGQGPELLVQFQDESVVDDSQLPKDRFSAERLKGVDSTLKIQPAELGDSAMYLCASSLRREETQYFGPGTRLLVL.

The chain recombines TRBV5-1 with TRBJ2-7, with D perhaps TRBD1 (6 bases). This CDR3 contains 14 residues. Trimming removed 4 bases at V and 7 bases at J, with 18 bases between. Per the germline V gene, CDR1 is SGHRS and CDR2 is YFSETQ. CDR3 coding DNA: TGCGCCAGCAGCCGGACAGACCTTTCCGGAGAGCAGTACTTC. Its protein is CASSRTDLSGEQYF.

The chain uses TRBV7-6 and TRBJ2-3; 10 bases match TRBD2. The ends lost 10 bases at V and 4 bases at J; junction bases unmatched: 8. The CDR3 consists of 14 residues. The germline gives CDR1 SGHVS, CDR2 FNYEAQ. The CDR3, as DNA: TGTGCCACCTACAGGCTAGCGGGAGCAGATACGCAGTATTTT. It encodes CATYRLAGADTQYF. The full variable domain, its missing parts supplied by reference TRBV7-6 and TRBJ2-3, is GAGVSQSPRYKVTKRGQDVALRCDPISGHVSLYWYRQALGQGPEFLTYFNYEAQQDKSGLPNDRFSAERPEGSISTLTIQRTEQRDSAMYRCATYRLAGADTQYFGPGTRLTVL.

A note on this clone: Distinct nucleotide sequences in the sample also encode this CDR3. The V and J genes are TRBV15 and TRBJ1-3; D might be TRBD1 (5 bases). CDR1 is LNHNV and CDR2 is YYDKDF in the germline V gene (reference sequence). V shed 0 bases and J shed 0 bases, with 6 bases lying between them. The CDR3 spans 15 residues. CDR3 sequence: CATSRDRGSGNTIYF. The CDR3 DNA sequence: TGTGCCACCAGCAGAGATAGGGGCTCTGGAAACACCATATATTTT.

The gene calls are TRBV10-2 and TRBJ2-5; D is unresolved. The J call may not be correct, given that the DNA end is closer to TRBJ2-7. This CDR3 has 13 residues. Germline V gene sequence: CDR1 WSHSY, CDR2 SAAADI. The CDR3 loop reads CASSEWRKYEQYF. The DNA of the CDR3 is TGCGCCAGCAGTGAATGGAGAAAGTACGAGCAGTACTTC.

This rearrangement joins TRBV28 to TRBJ2-1; D gene unclear. With 8 bases removed from V and 11 bases from J, the gap between germline ends came to 16 bases. CDR3 length: 12 residues. The germline V gene encodes CDR1 MDHEN and CDR2 SYDVKM. The CDR3, as DNA: TGTGCCAGCGGAGAAGCGATGCTTAAGCAGTTCTTC. Its translation: CASGEAMLKQFF. Together with reference TRBV28 and TRBJ2-1, the CDR3 gives the full variable domain: DVKVTQSSRYLVKRTGEKVFLECVQDMDHENMFWYRQDPGLGLRLIYFSYDVKMKEKGDIPEGYSVSREKKERFSLILESASTNQTSMYLCASGEAMLKQFFGPGTRLTVL.

The genes are TRBV5-4 and TRBJ1-6; D call uncertain. Germline CDR1 and CDR2: SGHNT and YYREEE (reference sequence). Between the trimmed V and J ends, which lost 4 bases and 5 bases, there was a span of 19 bases. This CDR3 is built from 17 residues. CDR3 amino acids: CASSKSGVTLNNSPLHF. The DNA of the CDR3 is TGTGCCAGCAGCAAAAGCGGGGTGACACTGAATAATTCACCCCTCCACTTT.

CDR3: CASSPSDRAYNEQFF. The DNA of the CDR3 is TGTGCCAGCAGTCCTTCGGACAGAGCCTACAATGAGCAGTTCTTC. The gene calls are TRBV2 and TRBJ2-1, with D possibly TRBD1 on 6 matching bases. Germline CDR1 and CDR2: SNHLY and FYNNEI. Trimming left V 5 bases short and J 2 bases short, with 13 bases between. This CDR3 is built from 15 residues.

This clone was recorded once. The chain employs TRBV25-1 and TRBJ2-5, with 11 bases aligning to TRBD2. The J call is in doubt because the DNA end fits TRBJ2-7 better. CDR1 and CDR2 (germline): MGHDK, SYGVNS. The CDR3 runs to 15 residues. The CDR3 nucleotides are TGTGCCAGCAGTGACCCGACTAGCGGGAACTACGAGCAGTACTTC. This sequence encodes CASSDPTSGNYEQYF.

The V call is TRBV4-1, the J call TRBJ2-7; 9 bases match TRBD1. Germline loops: CDR1 MGHRA, CDR2 YSYEKL. V lost 1 base, J lost 7 bases, and 8 bases stayed unmatched. The CDR3 has 15 residues. CDR3 loop: CASSQGPGQGREQYF. The CDR3 DNA reads as TGCGCCAGCAGCCAAGGGCCGGGACAGGGACGGGAGCAGTACTTC.

This clone was counted only a few times. The V and J genes are TRBV7-2 and TRBJ1-2; maybe TRBD1 (5 bases). The ends were cut back, 5 bases at V and 10 bases at J, with 17 bases in the middle. Per the germline V gene, CDR1 is SGHTA and CDR2 is FQGNSA. The CDR3 extends over 13 amino acids. The CDR3 DNA is TGTGCCAGCAGCCCAAGGCAGGGTTCTGTCTACACCTTC. Translating it yields CASSPRQGSVYTF.

The chain carries TRBV4-3 and TRBJ1-5; D unresolved. CDR1 LGHNA and CDR2 YSLEER come from the germline V gene. The CDR3 covers 14 residues. Trimming shortened V by 1 base and J by 4 bases, and 8 bases separated the two germline ends. CDR3: CASSQGLSNQPQHF. The CDR3 DNA reads TGCGCCAGCAGCCAAGGGCTATCGAATCAGCCCCAGCATTTT.

The chain recombines TRBV29-1 with TRBJ2-1, with 7 positions matching TRBD2. V trimming: 6 bases; J trimming: 8 bases; junction bases outside the gene matches: 13. The CDR3 is made up of 14 amino acids. In germline, CDR1 is SQVTM, CDR2 ANQGSEA. CDR3 in amino acids: CSVPRTRSGDEQFF. The CDR3 bases are TGCAGCGTCCCTCGGACTAGAAGTGGGGATGAGCAGTTCTTC.

The V gene is TRBV7-9, the J gene TRBJ2-1; either TRBD1 or TRBD2 may fit D (5 bases each). V lost 3 bases and J 8 bases, leaving 11 bases between the germline ends. Germline V gene sequence: CDR1 SEHNR, CDR2 FQNEAQ (reference sequence). The CDR3 has 13 residues. CDR3 region: CASSFGAADEQFF. The CDR3 nucleotides read TGTGCCAGCAGCTTCGGGGCTGCGGATGAGCAGTTCTTC. The whole variable domain, remainder taken from reference TRBV7-9 and TRBJ2-1, is DTGVSQNPRHKITKRGQNVTFRCDPISEHNRLYWYRQTLGQGPEFLTYFQNEAQLEKSRLLSDRFSAERPKGSFSTLEIQRTEQGDSAMYLCASSFGAADEQFFGPGTRLTVL.

This chain links TRBV29-1 with TRBJ2-5; D gene ambiguous. Near its end, the DNA agrees better with TRBJ2-7, so the J call may be wrong. The CDR3 totals 13 residues. CDR1 and CDR2 from the germline V gene are SQVTM and ANQGSEA. CDR3 in DNA: TGCAGCGTTGTGCAGAGGAGCTCCTACGAGCAGTACTTC. It translates to CSVVQRSSYEQYF.

CDR3 nucleotides: TGTGCCAGCAGCTTTCGGAGCGGGACCTCCTACGAGCAGTACTTC. Protein sequence: CASSFRSGTSYEQYF. The V gene is TRBV11-3, the J gene TRBJ2-7, with TRBD2 matching over 7 bases. This CDR3 comprises 15 residues. Germline V CDR1 and CDR2: SGHNT, YENEEA. Unmatched junction bases numbered 5, after V lost 3 bases and J lost 0 bases.

The V gene is TRBV28, the J gene TRBJ2-7; tentatively, D is TRBD2 (6 bases). CDR3 length: 20 residues. Trimming removed 3 bases at V and 0 bases at J, with 27 bases between. Looked up from germline, CDR1 is MDHEN and CDR2 is SYDVKM. The CDR3 here is CASSFDSPFSPSGHSYEQYF. CDR3 DNA sequence: TGTGCCAGCAGTTTCGACAGCCCCTTTTCCCCGAGCGGGCACTCCTACGAGCAGTACTTC.

This clone was recorded at least ten times. The V and J genes are TRBV27 and TRBJ2-3; D tentatively fits TRBD1 or TRBD2 (5 bases each). V was pared by 5 bases and J by 6 bases, with 18 bases between. CDR1 is MNHEY and CDR2 is SMNVEV in the germline V gene (reference sequence). There are 15 residues in the CDR3. CDR3 nucleotides: TGTGCCAGCAGTCCCGGGACCCAGTACGCGGATACGCAGTATTTT. This gives the protein CASSPGTQYADTQYF.

The chain links TRBV27 to TRBJ2-1, with D possibly being TRBD2 (6 bases). V lost 2 bases to trimming and J lost 5 bases, with 22 bases between them. The CDR3 runs 18 residues. Germline assignment: CDR1 MNHEY and CDR2 SMNVEV (reference sequence). CDR3: CASSLVTPGVPGHNEQFF. The CDR3, as DNA: TGTGCCAGCAGTTTAGTTACGCCGGGGGTTCCCGGACACAATGAGCAGTTCTTC.

The chain is built from TRBV7-8 and TRBJ1-2; D gene uncertain. CDR1 SGHVS and CDR2 FQNEAQ come from the germline V gene. V lost 5 bases and J 1 base, leaving 14 bases between the germline ends. The CDR3 is made up of 15 amino acids. DNA of the CDR3: TGTGCCAGCAGCCCTGGCGGGTTCCTTAACTATGGCTACACCTTC. The encoded protein is CASSPGGFLNYGYTF.

The gene calls are TRBV29-1 and TRBJ1-1; D is uncertain. Per germline, CDR1 SQVTM and CDR2 ANQGSEA. The CDR3 length is 13 residues. V lost 2 bases to trimming and J lost 1 base, with 8 bases between them. This CDR3 is CSVELFTNTEAFF. The CDR3 bases are TGCAGCGTTGAACTGTTCACGAACACTGAAGCTTTCTTT. Drawing the rest from reference TRBV29-1 and TRBJ1-1, the complete variable domain is SAVISQKPSRDICQRGTSLTIQCQVDSQVTMMFWYRQQPGQSLTLIATANQGSEATYESGFVIDKFPISRPNLTFSTLTVSNMSPEDSSIYLCSVELFTNTEAFFGQGTRLTVV.

The chain combines TRBV18 with TRBJ2-5; D gene unclear. CDR1 is KGHSH and CDR2 is LQKENI in the germline V gene. V gave up 0 bases and J gave up 4 bases, with 9 bases separating them. CDR3 length: 14 amino acids. The CDR3 loop is CASSPPSARETQYF. CDR3 DNA: TGTGCCAGCTCACCACCGTCCGCACGAGAGACCCAGTACTTC.

The V and J genes are TRBV6-4 and TRBJ2-3; the match to TRBD2 covers 8 bases. The trim removed 6 bases at V and 1 base at J, leaving 6 bases unmatched. The CDR3 has 15 amino acids. Per germline, CDR1 MRHNA and CDR2 SNTAGT. The DNA of the CDR3 is TGTGCCAGCAGCCCCGAGACTAGCGGCACAGATACGCAGTATTTT. It yields the protein CASSPETSGTDTQYF.

The chain recombines TRBV30 with TRBJ2-7; TRBD1 aligns across 8 bases. The CDR3 is made up of 14 amino acids. Germline CDR1 reads GTSNPN; CDR2 reads SVGIG (reference sequence). V was pared by 2 bases and J by 2 bases, with 5 bases of the junction left unmatched. The CDR3 DNA follows: TGTGCCTGGAGTCCGGGGACAGGACCCTACGAGCAGTACTTC. Translating it yields CAWSPGTGPYEQYF.

The chain links TRBV28 to TRBJ2-2; 12 nucleotides agree with TRBD2. Per germline, CDR1 MDHEN and CDR2 SYDVKM. V dropped 5 bases and J dropped 7; count of bases not matched to a gene: 11. This CDR3 has 17 residues. CDR3 in amino acids: CASSPGASGRAVGELFF. The DNA of the CDR3 is TGTGCCAGCAGTCCGGGGGCTAGCGGGAGGGCGGTCGGGGAGCTGTTTTTT.

The chain is built from TRBV12-5 and TRBJ2-7; D perhaps matches TRBD1 (5 bases). The V and J ends lost 5 bases and 7 bases respectively, with 15 bases between them. The germline V gene encodes CDR1 LGHNT and CDR2 FRNRAP. The CDR3 is 13 residues long. The CDR3 region is CASGASGLREQYF. The CDR3 nucleotides read TGTGCTAGTGGTGCGTCAGGGTTGCGAGAGCAGTACTTC.

This chain joins TRBV19 and TRBJ2-7; D is possibly TRBD1 (6 bases). Germline CDR1 LNHDA, CDR2 SQIVND (reference sequence). The CDR3 has 15 residues. V was shortened by 5 bases and J by 2 bases, with 16 bases between the two germline ends. CDR3 DNA: TGTGCCAGTAGTTTCACCGGGACACTCGCCTACGAGCAGTACTTC. It translates to CASSFTGTLAYEQYF. The variable domain in full, completed from reference TRBV19 and TRBJ2-7, reads DGGITQSPKYLFRKEGQNVTLSCEQNLNHDAMYWYRQDPGQGLRLIYYSQIVNDFQKGDIAEGYSVSREKKESFPLTVTSAQKNPTAFYLCASSFTGTLAYEQYFGPGTRLTVT.